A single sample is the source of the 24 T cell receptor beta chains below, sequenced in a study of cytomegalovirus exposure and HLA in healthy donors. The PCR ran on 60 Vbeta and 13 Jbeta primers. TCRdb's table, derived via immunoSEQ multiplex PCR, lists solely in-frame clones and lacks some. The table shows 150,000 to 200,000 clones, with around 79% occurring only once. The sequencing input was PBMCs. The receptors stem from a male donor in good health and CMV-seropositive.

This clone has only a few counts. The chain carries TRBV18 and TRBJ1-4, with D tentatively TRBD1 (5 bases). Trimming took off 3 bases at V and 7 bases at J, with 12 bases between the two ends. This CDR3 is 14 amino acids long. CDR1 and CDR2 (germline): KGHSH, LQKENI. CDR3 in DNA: TGTGCCAGCTCACCCTCAGGGTTTGGTGAAAAACTGTTTTTT. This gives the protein CASSPSGFGEKLFF. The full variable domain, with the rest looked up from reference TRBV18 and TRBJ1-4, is NAGVMQNPRHLVRRRGQEARLRCSPMKGHSHVYWYRQLPEEGLKFMVYLQKENIIDESGMPKERFSAEFPKEGPSILRIQQVVRGDSAAYFCASSPSGFGEKLFFGSGTQLSVL.

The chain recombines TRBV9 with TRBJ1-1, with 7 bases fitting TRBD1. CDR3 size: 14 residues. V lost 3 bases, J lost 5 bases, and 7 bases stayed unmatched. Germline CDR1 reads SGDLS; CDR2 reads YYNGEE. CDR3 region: CASSATTGQTEAFF. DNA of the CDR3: TGTGCCAGCAGCGCGACGACAGGGCAAACTGAAGCTTTCTTT.

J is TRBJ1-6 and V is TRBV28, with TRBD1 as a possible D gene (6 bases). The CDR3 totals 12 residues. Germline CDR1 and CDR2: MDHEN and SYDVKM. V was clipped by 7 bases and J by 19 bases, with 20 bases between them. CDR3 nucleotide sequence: TGTGCCAGCATTACCACCGGGACACGGCCTCACTTT. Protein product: CASITTGTRPHF.

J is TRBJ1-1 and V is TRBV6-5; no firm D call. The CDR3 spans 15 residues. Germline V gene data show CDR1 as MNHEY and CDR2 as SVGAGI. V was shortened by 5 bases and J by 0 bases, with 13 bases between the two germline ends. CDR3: CASSNWAMMNTEAFF. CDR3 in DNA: TGTGCCAGCAGTAACTGGGCTATGATGAACACTGAAGCTTTCTTT.

In DNA form, the CDR3 reads TGTGCCAGTAGAAAGACTAGCGGGGACGGGAACAATGAGCAGTTCTTC. It specifies CASRKTSGDGNNEQFF. The chain links TRBV19 to TRBJ2-1; TRBD2 agrees at 11 bases. CDR1 and CDR2 (germline): LNHDA, SQIVND (reference sequence). The CDR3 length is 16 residues. V gave up 6 bases and J gave up 5 bases; unmatched junction bases: 9.

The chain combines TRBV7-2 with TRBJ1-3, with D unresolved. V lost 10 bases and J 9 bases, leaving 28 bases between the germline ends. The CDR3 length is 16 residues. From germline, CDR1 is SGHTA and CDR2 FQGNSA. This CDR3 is CATSRSAARAAGTIYF. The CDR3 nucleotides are TGTGCCACCTCTCGTTCGGCAGCCCGCGCCGCAGGCACCATATATTTT.

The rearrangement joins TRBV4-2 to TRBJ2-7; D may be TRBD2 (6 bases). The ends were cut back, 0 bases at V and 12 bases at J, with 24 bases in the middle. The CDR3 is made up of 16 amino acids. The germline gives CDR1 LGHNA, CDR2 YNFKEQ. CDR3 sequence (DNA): TGTGCCAGCAGCCAAGAAGCGACTAGGGCGAAGCTCGAGAGGTACTTC. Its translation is CASSQEATRAKLERYF.

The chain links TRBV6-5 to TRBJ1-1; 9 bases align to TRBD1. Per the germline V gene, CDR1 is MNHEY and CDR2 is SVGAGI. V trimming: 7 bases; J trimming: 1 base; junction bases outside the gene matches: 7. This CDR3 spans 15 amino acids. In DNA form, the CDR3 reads TGTGCCAGCAAAAGGGGGGACAGGGCGAACACTGAAGCTTTCTTT. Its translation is CASKRGDRANTEAFF.

The CDR3, as DNA: TGCGCCAGCAGCCGATCATTTCAAGGGCAGGGAGGGACTGAAGCTTTCTTT. Amino acid sequence: CASSRSFQGQGGTEAFF. This chain connects TRBV4-3 to TRBJ1-1; TRBD1 might be the D (5 bases). The CDR3 length is 17 residues. Trimming stripped 4 bases from V and 5 bases from J, with 23 bases between. Germline V gene data show CDR1 as LGHNA and CDR2 as YSLEER.

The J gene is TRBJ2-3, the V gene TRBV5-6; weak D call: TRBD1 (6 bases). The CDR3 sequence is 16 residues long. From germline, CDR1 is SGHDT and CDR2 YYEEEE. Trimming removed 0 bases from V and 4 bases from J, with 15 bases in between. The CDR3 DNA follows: TGTGCCAGCAGCTTGGTGGACAGACTCCCAGCAGATACGCAGTATTTT. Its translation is CASSLVDRLPADTQYF.

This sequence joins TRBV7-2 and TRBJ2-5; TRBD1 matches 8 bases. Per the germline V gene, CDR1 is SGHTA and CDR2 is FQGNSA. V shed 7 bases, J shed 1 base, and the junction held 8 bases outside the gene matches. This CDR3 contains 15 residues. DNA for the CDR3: TGTGCCAGCACCCAAGGGACAGGTCTCCAAGAGACCCAGTACTTC. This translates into CASTQGTGLQETQYF. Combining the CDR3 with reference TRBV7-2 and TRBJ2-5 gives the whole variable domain GAGVSQSPSNKVTEKGKDVELRCDPISGHTALYWYRQSLGQGLEFLIYFQGNSAPDKSGLPSDRFSAERTGGSVSTLTIQRTQQEDSAVYLCASTQGTGLQETQYFGPGTRLLVL.

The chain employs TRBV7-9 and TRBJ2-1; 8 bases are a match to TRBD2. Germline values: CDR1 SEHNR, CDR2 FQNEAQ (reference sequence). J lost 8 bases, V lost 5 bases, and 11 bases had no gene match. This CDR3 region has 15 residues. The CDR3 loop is CASSPQGGRWDEQFF. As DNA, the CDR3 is TGTGCCAGCAGCCCCCAGGGCGGGAGGTGGGATGAGCAGTTCTTC.

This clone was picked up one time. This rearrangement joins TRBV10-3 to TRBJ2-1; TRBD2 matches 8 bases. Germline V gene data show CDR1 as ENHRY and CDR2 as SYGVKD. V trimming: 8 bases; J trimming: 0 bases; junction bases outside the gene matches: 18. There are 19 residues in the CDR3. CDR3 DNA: TGTGCCATCCGCCTGGGGCTAGCGGGTTCTTTCGTCTCCTACAATGAGCAGTTCTTC. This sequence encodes CAIRLGLAGSFVSYNEQFF.

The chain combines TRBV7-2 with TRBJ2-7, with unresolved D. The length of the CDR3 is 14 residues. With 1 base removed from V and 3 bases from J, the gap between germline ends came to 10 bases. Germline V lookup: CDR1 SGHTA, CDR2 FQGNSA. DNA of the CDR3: TGTGCCAGCAGCTTAGGGCACTATTTCTACGAGCAGTACTTC. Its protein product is CASSLGHYFYEQYF.

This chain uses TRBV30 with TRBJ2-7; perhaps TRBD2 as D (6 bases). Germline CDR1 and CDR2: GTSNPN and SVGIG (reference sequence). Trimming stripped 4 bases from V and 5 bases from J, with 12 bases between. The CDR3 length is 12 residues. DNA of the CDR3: TGTGCCTGGAACGGAGGGAGGCACGAGCAGTACTTC. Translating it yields CAWNGGRHEQYF.

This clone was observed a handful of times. The CDR3: CASSWDRGLTEAFF. The CDR3 DNA reads as TGTGCCAGCAGCTGGGACAGGGGGCTGACTGAAGCTTTCTTT. V and J are TRBV5-8 and TRBJ1-1, with 12 bases aligning to TRBD1. The CDR3 totals 14 residues. The ends lost 3 bases at V and 5 bases at J; junction bases unmatched: 2. Germline CDR1 SGHTS, CDR2 YDEGEE.

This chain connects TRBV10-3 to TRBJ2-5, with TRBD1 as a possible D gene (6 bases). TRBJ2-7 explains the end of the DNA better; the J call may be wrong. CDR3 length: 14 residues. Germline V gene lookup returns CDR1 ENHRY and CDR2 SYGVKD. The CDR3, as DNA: TGTGCCATCAGTGATCAGGGGTTTTCCTACGAGCAGTACTTC. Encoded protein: CAISDQGFSYEQYF.

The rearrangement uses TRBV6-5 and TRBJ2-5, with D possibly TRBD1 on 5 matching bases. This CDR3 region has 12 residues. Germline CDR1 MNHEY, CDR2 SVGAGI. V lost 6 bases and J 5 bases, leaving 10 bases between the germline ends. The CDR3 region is CASSRDFETQYF. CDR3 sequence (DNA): TGTGCCAGCAGCAGGGATTTCGAGACCCAGTACTTC.

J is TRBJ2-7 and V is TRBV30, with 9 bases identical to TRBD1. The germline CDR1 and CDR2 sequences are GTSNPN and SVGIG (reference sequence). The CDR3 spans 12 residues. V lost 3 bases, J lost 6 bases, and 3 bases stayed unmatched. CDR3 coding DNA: TGTGCCTGGAGACAGGGGGCAATCGAGCAGTACTTC. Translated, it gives CAWRQGAIEQYF.

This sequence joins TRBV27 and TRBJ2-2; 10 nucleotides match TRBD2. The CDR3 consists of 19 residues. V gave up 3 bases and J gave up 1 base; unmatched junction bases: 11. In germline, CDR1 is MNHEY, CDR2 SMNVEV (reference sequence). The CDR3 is CASSFKAGTSVRNTGELFF. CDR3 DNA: TGTGCCAGCAGTTTTAAGGCCGGGACTAGCGTTCGGAACACCGGGGAGCTGTTTTTT.

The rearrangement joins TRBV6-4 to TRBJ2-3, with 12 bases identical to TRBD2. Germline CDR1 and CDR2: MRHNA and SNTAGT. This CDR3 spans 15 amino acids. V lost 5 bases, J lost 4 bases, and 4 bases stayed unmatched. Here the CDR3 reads CASSLTSGGSDTQYF. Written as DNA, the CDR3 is TGTGCCAGCAGTTTGACTAGCGGGGGATCAGATACGCAGTATTTT.

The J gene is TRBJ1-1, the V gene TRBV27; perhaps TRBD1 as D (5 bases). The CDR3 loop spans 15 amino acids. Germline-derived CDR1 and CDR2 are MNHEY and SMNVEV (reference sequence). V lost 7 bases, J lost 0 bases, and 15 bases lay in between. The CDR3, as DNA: TGTGCCAGCAAGCTTGGTACAGGCCTGAACACTGAAGCTTTCTTT. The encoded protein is CASKLGTGLNTEAFF.

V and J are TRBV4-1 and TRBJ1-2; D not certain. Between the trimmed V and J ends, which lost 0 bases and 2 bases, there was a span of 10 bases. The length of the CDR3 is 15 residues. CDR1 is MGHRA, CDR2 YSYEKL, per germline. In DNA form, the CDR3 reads TGCGCCAGCAGCCAAGATAGTTCAGCGAACTATGGCTACACCTTC. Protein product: CASSQDSSANYGYTF.

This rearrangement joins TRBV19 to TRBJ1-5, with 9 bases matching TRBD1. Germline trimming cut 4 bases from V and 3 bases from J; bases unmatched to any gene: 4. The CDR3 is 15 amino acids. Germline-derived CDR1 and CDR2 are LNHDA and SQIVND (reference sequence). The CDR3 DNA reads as TGTGCCAGTAGTACGGACAGGGGCTTCAATCAGCCCCAGCATTTT. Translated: CASSTDRGFNQPQHF.